This T cell receptor beta chain stems from a study of cytomegalovirus exposure and HLA in healthy donors. The study's findings and limits: Prediction of most subjects' HLA-A and HLA-B alleles by TCR beta sequences was reportedly accurate. In a later analysis, TCR beta V- and J-gene trimming was associated with a missense DCLRE1C variant. According to reports, the classifier identified cytomegalovirus status with high specificity and sensitivity.

About this clone: Its specificity is unknown.

Use of 60 Vbeta and 13 Jbeta primers characterized the PCR. TCRdb's table, derived via immunoSEQ multiplex PCR, lists solely in-frame clones and lacks some. This sample lists about 210,000 clones; its ten largest clones have around 0.95%. The origin of this receptor is a young woman in good health and CMV-seropositive. The sequencing input was PBMCs.

The CDR3 spells CASSPDRVEEFF. Here the CDR3 DNA reads TGTGCCAGCAGCCCGGACAGGGTGGAAGAGTTCTTC. This rearrangement joins TRBV28 to TRBJ2-1, with 8 nucleotides matching TRBD1. Germline V gene data show CDR1 as MDHEN and CDR2 as SYDVKM. V shed 6 bases and J 14 bases; nucleotides not matched to a gene: 9. The CDR3 extends over 12 amino acids.